This is a list of T cell receptor beta chains from one sample in a study of blood T cell repertoires in COVID-19. Some clones are missing from TCRdb's copy, which holds only in-frame ones; the method was immunoSEQ multiplex PCR. The profile shows roughly 70,000 clones, roughly 80% of them singletons. Sequences were obtained from peripheral blood. These receptors were obtained from a woman aged 55-69 years with acute or convalescent COVID-19. Each CDR3 is given with its conserved first and last residue. Where a row states a size, it is once, few, many or the class of an expanded clone; other rows omit it.

v_call,j_call,cdr3_length,clone_size,cdr3_aa
TRBV3-1/TRBV3-2,TRBJ2-7,16,NA,CASSQVPSGTPYEQYF
TRBV19,TRBJ1-1,14,NA,CASRDRGVNTEAFF
TRBV6-5,TRBJ1-1,13,NA,CASSLGGPAEAFF
TRBV9,TRBJ2-1,18,NA,CASSTGTSGGASLNEQFF
TRBV5-1,TRBJ2-1,14,NA,CASSWGTSDREQFF
TRBV14,TRBJ2-5,15,NA,CASSQDLTGQETQYF
TRBV4-1,TRBJ1-1,17,NA,CASSRPRTGGRWAEAFF
TRBV3-1/TRBV3-2,TRBJ2-5,15,NA,CASSFLGGNQETQYF
TRBV5-1,TRBJ2-3,15,NA,CASTFGGGGTDTQYF
TRBV5-1,TRBJ1-1,14,NA,CASSREGRQNEAFF
TRBV24-1,TRBJ2-5,16,NA,CATSEGGSGVQETQYF
TRBV5-1,TRBJ1-2,15,NA,CASSLGLGAYYGYTF
TRBV3-1/TRBV3-2,TRBJ2-1,16,NA,CASSHSERGPYNEQFF
TRBV30,TRBJ1-5,17,NA,CAWSAPTDYYSNQPQHF
TRBV27,TRBJ1-2,15,NA,CASSLSGQGNYGYTF
TRBV27,TRBJ1-2,16,NA,CASSSRPSDLGYGYTF
TRBV19,TRBJ2-3,16,NA,CASSMSRVSRADTQYF
TRBV20-1,TRBJ1-4,11,NA,CSARGQEKLFF
TRBV12-3/TRBV12-4,TRBJ2-6,13,few,CASSSTGANVLTF
TRBV19,TRBJ1-1,15,NA,CASRAGTGGFTEAFF
TRBV6-6,TRBJ2-7,15,once,CASSYLRTGGYEQYF
TRBV11-2,TRBJ2-2,11,NA,CASSPAWELFF
TRBV6-1,TRBJ1-2,15,NA,CASSEKGTGLYGYTF
TRBV5-1,TRBJ1-4,16,NA,CASSLDLGSGGEKLFF
TRBV27,TRBJ1-2,13,NA,CASRSGDWYGYTF
TRBV9,TRBJ1-1,17,NA,CASSPGGVGTLNTEAFF
TRBV6-6,TRBJ2-1,15,NA,CASSAPGQGANEQFF
TRBV19,TRBJ2-2,15,once,CASSVDRANTGELFF
TRBV5-1,TRBJ1-2,14,NA,CASSLTQQNYGYTF
TRBV7-9,TRBJ1-6,13,NA,CASSPLTGSPLHF
TRBV12-3/TRBV12-4,TRBJ1-2,12,NA,CASRARDRGYTF
TRBV24-1,TRBJ2-7,15,NA,CATSTTGGLSYEQYF
TRBV2,TRBJ1-5,15,NA,CASSEGRQGGQPQHF
TRBV29-1,TRBJ2-1,13,NA,CSVREGGSNEQFF
TRBV3-1/TRBV3-2,TRBJ2-7,16,NA,CASSVGLAGGSYEQYF
TRBV5-4,TRBJ2-7,14,NA,CASSPDRGPYEQYF
TRBV19,TRBJ1-2,14,once,CASTQAGTNYGYTF
TRBV19,TRBJ2-7,15,NA,CASSIGEGQSYEQYF
TRBV3-1/TRBV3-2,TRBJ1-2,16,NA,CASSQDYRSLNYGYTF
TRBV5-1,TRBJ1-3,14,NA,CASSRAGGADTIYF
TRBV7-3,TRBJ1-3,15,NA,CASSSTGMAGNTIYF
TRBV27,TRBJ2-2,13,NA,CASSTGNTGELFF
TRBV15,TRBJ1-1,14,NA,CATSIDQGRTEAFF
TRBV5-1,TRBJ2-4,16,NA,CASSQRGSGTGNIQYF
TRBV11-2,TRBJ2-1,14,NA,CASSLEASGTPGFF
TRBV11-3,TRBJ2-2,14,NA,CASGTGGNTGELFF
TRBV11-3,TRBJ2-7,15,NA,CASSLGQASSYEQYF
TRBV6-5,TRBJ1-2,13,NA,CASNPASGVGYTF
TRBV7-3,TRBJ1-1,15,NA,CASSLGQGADTEAFF
TRBV18,TRBJ1-5,16,once,CASSGGGQGVPQPQHF
TRBV10-3,TRBJ2-2,14,NA,CAISEESNTGELFF
TRBV2,TRBJ2-7,14,NA,CASFKGTNSYEQYF
TRBV9,TRBJ2-3,19,NA,CASSLSSGGAIFGTDTQYF
TRBV5-1,TRBJ2-5,15,NA,CASSSPAGGQETQYF
TRBV6-1,TRBJ1-5,16,NA,CASSEATVGGNQPQHF
TRBV19,TRBJ2-7,15,NA,CASSTKGQAHYEQYF
TRBV5-6,TRBJ2-6,18,NA,CASSLAGQGGPGANVLTF
TRBV29-1,TRBJ2-5,14,NA,CSVGQGSGQETQYF